This T cell receptor (beta chain) is drawn from a study of T cell responses to AZD1222 COVID-19 vaccine. The study, taken as a whole, reports: Sampling that yielded the repertoires occurred only after the peak T cell response.

Trimming removed 0 bases from V and 8 bases from J, with 8 bases in between. Germline values: CDR1 LNHDA, CDR2 SQIVND (reference sequence). This CDR3 region has 14 residues. As to this clone: Its antigen is not identified.

The repertoire was sequenced with immunoSEQ multiplex PCR; TCRdb's copy has only in-frame clones and lacks some. Of about 120,000 clones detected, around 87% appear once; the ten largest clones hold roughly 10%. The genes are TRBV19 and TRBJ1-6, with D maybe TRBD1 (5 bases). This sample comprised peripheral blood, obtained on day 0 of AZD1222 vaccination. The receptor's source is an adult in good health. CDR3 amino acids: CASSIDGGDSPLHF. In DNA form, the CDR3 reads TGTGCCAGTAGTATAGACGGGGGTGATTCACCCCTCCACTTT.